The source of this T cell receptor (beta chain) is a study of PD-L1 blockade in urothelial cancer. The time point is: peripheral blood 6 weeks after treatment start. Diagnoses among patients were locally advanced or metastatic urothelial carcinoma. Study-level findings and limits: Patients with durable benefit had greater blood expansion of tumor-associated TCR clones 3 weeks into treatment.

Germline lookup yields CDR1 MDHEN and CDR2 SYDVKM. Trimming took 3 bases from V and 3 from J; bases not matched to a gene: 15. The CDR3 runs 19 residues. Templates that were synthetic TCR analogs were spiked into each PCR. Clones were read by immunoSEQ multiplex PCR, and TCRdb kept only the in-frame ones, dropping some. The table has some 48,000 clones, approximately 78% seen once. In its sample, this clone was seen a few times. Antigen unknown. This chain connects TRBV28 to TRBJ2-2; 8 bases agree with TRBD1. Source: PBMCs, taken around atezolizumab (anti-PD-L1) treatment. The TCR sequence derives from a man aged 65-85 years with urothelial cancer. CDR3 nucleotide sequence: TGTGCCAGCAGTTTTGGTGGTTTCGGCGGACAGGGCGACACCGGGGAGCTGTTTTTT. It yields the protein CASSFGGFGGQGDTGELFF.